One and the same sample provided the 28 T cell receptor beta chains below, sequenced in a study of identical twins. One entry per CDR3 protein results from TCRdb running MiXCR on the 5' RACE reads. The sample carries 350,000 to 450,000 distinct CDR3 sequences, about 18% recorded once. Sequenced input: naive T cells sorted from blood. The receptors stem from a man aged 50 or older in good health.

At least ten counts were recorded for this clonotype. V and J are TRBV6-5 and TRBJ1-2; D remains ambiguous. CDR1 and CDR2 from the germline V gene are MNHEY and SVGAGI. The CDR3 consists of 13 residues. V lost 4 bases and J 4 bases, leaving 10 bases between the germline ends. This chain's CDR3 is CASSSVRFYGYTF. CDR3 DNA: TGTGCCAGCAGTTCGGTGAGGTTCTATGGCTACACCTTC.

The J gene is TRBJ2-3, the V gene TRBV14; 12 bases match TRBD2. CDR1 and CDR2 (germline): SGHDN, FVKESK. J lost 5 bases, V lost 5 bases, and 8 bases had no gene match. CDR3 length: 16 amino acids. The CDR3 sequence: CASSRSLGLAGDTQYF. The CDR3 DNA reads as TGTGCCAGCAGCAGGTCATTGGGACTAGCGGGAGATACGCAGTATTTT.

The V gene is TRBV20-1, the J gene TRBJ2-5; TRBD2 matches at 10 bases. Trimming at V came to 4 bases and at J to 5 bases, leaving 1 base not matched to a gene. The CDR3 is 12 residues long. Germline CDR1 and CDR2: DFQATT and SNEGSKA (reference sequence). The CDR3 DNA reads TGCAGTGCTATAGCGGGAGGCGAGACCCAGTACTTC. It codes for CSAIAGGETQYF.

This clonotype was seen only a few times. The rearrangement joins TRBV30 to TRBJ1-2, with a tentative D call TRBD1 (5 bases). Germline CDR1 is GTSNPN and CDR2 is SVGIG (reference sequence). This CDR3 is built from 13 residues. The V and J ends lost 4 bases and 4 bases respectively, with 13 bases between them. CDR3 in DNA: TGTGCCTGGATGGGGGAGATGGGCTATGGCTACACCTTC. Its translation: CAWMGEMGYGYTF. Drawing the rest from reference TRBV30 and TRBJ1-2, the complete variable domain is SQTIHQWPATLVQPVGSPLSLECTVEGTSNPNLYWYRQAAGRGLQLLFYSVGIGQISSEVPQNLSASRPQDRQFILSSKKLLLSDSGFYLCAWMGEMGYGYTFGSGTRLTVV.

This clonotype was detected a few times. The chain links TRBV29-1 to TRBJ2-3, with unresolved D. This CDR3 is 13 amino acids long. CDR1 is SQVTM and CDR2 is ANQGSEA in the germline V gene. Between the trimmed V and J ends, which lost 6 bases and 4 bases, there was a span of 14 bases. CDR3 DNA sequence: TGCAGCGTGGGGATTCGTGGGCCAGATACGCAGTATTTT. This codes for CSVGIRGPDTQYF.

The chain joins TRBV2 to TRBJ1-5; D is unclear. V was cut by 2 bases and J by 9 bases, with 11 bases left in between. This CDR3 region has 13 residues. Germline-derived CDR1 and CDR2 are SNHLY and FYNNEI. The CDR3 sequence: CASSEKIGLPQHF. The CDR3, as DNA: TGTGCCAGCAGTGAAAAAATTGGATTGCCCCAGCATTTT.

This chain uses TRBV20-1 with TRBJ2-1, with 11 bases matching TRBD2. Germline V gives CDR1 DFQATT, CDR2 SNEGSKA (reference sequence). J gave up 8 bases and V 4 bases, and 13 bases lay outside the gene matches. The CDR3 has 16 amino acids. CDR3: CSANPASGGWFDEQFF. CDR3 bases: TGCAGTGCTAATCCCGCTAGCGGGGGGTGGTTCGATGAGCAGTTCTTC.

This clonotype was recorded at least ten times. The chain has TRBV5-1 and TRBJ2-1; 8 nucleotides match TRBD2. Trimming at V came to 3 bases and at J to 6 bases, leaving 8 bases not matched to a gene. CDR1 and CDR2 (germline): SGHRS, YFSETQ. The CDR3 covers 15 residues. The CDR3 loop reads CASSSSGRGSNEQFF. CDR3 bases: TGCGCCAGCAGCTCGAGCGGGAGAGGGAGCAATGAGCAGTTCTTC.

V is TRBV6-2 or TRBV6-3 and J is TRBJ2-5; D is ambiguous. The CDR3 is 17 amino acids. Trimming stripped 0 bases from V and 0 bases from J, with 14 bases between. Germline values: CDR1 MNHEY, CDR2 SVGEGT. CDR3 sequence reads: CASSYSSRRLYQETQYF. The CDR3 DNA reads TGTGCCAGCAGTTACTCGAGCAGGAGACTGTACCAAGAGACCCAGTACTTC.

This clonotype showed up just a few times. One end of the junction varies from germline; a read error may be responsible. CDR3: CSVRTGKEQYF. In DNA, the CDR3 is TGCAGTGTTAGAACAGGGAAGGAGCAGTACTTC. The chain uses TRBV20-1 and TRBJ2-7, with a weak D call TRBD1 (6 bases). Germline-derived CDR1 and CDR2 are DFQATT and SNEGSKA (reference sequence). There are 11 residues in the CDR3.

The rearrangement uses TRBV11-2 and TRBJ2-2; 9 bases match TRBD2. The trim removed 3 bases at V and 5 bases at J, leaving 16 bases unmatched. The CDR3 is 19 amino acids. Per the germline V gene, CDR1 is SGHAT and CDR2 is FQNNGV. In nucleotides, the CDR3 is TGTGCCAGCAGCTTCCCTCGGGATAGCGGGAGTTTTCTTACCGGGGAGCTGTTTTTT. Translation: CASSFPRDSGSFLTGELFF.

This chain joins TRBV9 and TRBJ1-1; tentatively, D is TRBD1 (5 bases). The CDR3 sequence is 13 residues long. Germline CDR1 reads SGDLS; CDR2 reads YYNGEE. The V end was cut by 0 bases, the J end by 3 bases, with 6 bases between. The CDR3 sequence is CASSVGGDTEAFF. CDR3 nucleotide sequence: TGTGCCAGCAGCGTAGGGGGGGACACTGAAGCTTTCTTT.

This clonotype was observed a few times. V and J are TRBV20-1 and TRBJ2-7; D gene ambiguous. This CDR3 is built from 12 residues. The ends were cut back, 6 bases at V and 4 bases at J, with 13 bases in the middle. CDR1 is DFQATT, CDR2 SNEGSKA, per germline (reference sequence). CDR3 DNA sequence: TGCAGTGCCCCCGGAGCAATATACGAGCAGTACTTC. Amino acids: CSAPGAIYEQYF.

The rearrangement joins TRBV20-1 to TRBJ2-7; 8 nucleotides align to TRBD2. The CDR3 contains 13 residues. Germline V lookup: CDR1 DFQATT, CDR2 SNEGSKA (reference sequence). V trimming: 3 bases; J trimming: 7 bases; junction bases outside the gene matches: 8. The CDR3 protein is CSASLAGLGEQYF. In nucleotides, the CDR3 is TGCAGTGCTAGTCTAGCGGGCCTGGGAGAGCAGTACTTC.

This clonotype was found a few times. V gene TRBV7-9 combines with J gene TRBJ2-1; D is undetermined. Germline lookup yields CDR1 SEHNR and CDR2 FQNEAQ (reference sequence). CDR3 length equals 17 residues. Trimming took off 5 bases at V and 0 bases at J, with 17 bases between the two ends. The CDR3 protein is CASSPTLYPSSYNEQFF. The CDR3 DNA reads TGTGCCAGCAGCCCAACCCTCTACCCGAGCTCCTACAATGAGCAGTTCTTC. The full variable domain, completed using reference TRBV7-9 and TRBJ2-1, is DTGVSQNPRHKITKRGQNVTFRCDPISEHNRLYWYRQTLGQGPEFLTYFQNEAQLEKSRLLSDRFSAERPKGSFSTLEIQRTEQGDSAMYLCASSPTLYPSSYNEQFFGPGTRLTVL.

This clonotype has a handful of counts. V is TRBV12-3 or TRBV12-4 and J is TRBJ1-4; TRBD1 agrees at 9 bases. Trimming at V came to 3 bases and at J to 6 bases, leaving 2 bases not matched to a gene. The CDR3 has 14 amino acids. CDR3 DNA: TGTGCCAGCAGTTTTGGGACAGGGTATGAAAAACTGTTTTTT. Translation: CASSFGTGYEKLFF.

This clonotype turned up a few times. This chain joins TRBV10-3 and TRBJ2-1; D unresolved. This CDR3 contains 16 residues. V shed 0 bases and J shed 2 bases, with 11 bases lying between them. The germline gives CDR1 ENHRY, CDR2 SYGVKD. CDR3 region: CAISESKGIAYNEQFF. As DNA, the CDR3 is TGTGCCATCAGTGAGTCAAAGGGAATCGCCTACAATGAGCAGTTCTTC.

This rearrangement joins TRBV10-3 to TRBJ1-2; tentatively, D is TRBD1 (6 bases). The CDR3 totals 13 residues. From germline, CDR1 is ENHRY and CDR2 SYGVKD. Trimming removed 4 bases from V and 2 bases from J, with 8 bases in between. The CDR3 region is CAISADRNYGYTF. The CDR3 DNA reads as TGTGCCATCAGTGCTGACAGGAACTATGGCTACACCTTC.

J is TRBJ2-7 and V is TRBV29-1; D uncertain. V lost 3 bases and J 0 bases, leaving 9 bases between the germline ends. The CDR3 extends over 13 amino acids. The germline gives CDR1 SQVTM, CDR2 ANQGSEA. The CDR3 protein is CSVESPISYEQYF. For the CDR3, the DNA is TGCAGCGTTGAGTCTCCCATCTCCTACGAGCAGTACTTC.

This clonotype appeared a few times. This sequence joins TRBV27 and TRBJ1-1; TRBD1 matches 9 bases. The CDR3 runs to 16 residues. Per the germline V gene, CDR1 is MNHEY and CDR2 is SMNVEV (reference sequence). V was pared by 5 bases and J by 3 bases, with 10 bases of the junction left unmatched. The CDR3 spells CASSRYVQGADTEAFF. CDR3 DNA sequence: TGTGCCAGCAGTCGATATGTACAGGGGGCGGACACTGAAGCTTTCTTT.

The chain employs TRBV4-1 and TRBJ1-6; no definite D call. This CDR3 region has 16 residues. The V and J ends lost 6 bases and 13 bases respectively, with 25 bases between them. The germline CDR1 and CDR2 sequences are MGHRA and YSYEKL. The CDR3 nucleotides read TGCGCCAGCAGGGACGGACGGGATTCTCTGCCATTTCCCCTCCACTTT. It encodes CASRDGRDSLPFPLHF.

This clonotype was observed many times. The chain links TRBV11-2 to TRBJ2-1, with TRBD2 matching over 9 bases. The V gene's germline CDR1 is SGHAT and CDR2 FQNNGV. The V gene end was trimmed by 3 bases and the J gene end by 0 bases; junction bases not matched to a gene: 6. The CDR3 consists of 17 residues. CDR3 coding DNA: TGTGCCAGCAGCTTCCATCTAGCGGGGTCCTCCTACAATGAGCAGTTCTTC. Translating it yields CASSFHLAGSSYNEQFF.

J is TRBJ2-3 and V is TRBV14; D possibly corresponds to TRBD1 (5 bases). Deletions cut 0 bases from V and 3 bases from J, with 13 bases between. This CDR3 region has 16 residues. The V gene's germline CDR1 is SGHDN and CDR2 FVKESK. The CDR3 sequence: CASSQDIRGGTDTQYF. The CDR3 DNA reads TGTGCCAGCAGCCAAGATATAAGGGGCGGTACAGATACGCAGTATTTT.

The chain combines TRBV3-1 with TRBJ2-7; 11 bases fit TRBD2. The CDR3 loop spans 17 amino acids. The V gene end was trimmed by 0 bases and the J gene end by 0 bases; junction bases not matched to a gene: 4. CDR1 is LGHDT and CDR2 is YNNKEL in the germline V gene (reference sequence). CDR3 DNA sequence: TGTGCCAGCAGCCAAGAACTAGCGGGAGCGAGCTCCTACGAGCAGTACTTC. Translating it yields CASSQELAGASSYEQYF.

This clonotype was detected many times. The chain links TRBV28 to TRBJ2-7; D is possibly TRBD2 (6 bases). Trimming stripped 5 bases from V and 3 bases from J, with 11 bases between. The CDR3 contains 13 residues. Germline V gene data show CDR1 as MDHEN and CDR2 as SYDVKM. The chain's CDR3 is CASSRDLNYEQYF. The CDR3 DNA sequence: TGTGCCAGCAGTAGGGACTTAAACTACGAGCAGTACTTC.

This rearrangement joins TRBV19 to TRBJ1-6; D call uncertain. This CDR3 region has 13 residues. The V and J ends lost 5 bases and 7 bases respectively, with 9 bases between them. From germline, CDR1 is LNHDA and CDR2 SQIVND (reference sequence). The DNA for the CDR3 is TGTGCCAGTAGTGCAGGAATAAATTCACCCCTCCACTTT. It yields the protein CASSAGINSPLHF.

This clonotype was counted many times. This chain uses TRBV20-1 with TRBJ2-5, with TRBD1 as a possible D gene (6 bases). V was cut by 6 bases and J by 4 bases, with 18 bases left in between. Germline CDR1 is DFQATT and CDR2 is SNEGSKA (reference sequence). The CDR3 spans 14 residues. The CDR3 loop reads CSAEDGTQGETQYF. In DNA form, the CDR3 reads TGCAGTGCCGAAGACGGGACACAGGGAGAGACCCAGTACTTC.

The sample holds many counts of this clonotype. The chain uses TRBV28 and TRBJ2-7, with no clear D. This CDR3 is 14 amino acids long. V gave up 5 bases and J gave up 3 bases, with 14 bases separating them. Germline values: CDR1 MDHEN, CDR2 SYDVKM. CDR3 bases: TGTGCCAGCAGTCTACGAACTGGTTACTACGAGCAGTACTTC. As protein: CASSLRTGYYEQYF. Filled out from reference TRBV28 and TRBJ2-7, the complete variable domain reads DVKVTQSSRYLVKRTGEKVFLECVQDMDHENMFWYRQDPGLGLRLIYFSYDVKMKEKGDIPEGYSVSREKKERFSLILESASTNQTSMYLCASSLRTGYYEQYFGPGTRLTVT.